This T cell receptor beta chain was recovered during a study of blood T cell repertoires in COVID-19. Turning to the study itself: The analysed material was cDNA or gDNA that came from T cells, B-cell-depleted T cells, or PBMCs.

How the authors handled the data: Amplification of reference gene primers provided the estimated nucleated cell counts. The assay was immunoSEQ multiplex PCR, and TCRdb's table has in-frame clones only and misses some. That table furnishes V, J and clone size, whereas the DNA furnished D and trimming. Altogether around 150,000 clones are present, 80% being singletons, with the ten largest covering about 5%. Germline values: CDR1 LNHDA, CDR2 SQIVND (reference sequence). Germline trimming cut 6 bases from V and 7 bases from J; bases unmatched to any gene: 7. The CDR3 is made up of 15 amino acids. Sequencing used peripheral blood. The V gene is TRBV19, the J gene TRBJ2-1, with TRBD2 matching 12 bases. The clonotype was recovered from a woman aged 45-60 years with acute or convalescent COVID-19. The CDR3 nucleotides are TGTGCCAGTAGCTCCCCTAGCGGGGGGGTAAATGAGCAGTTCTTC. Translation gives CASSSPSGGVNEQFF.